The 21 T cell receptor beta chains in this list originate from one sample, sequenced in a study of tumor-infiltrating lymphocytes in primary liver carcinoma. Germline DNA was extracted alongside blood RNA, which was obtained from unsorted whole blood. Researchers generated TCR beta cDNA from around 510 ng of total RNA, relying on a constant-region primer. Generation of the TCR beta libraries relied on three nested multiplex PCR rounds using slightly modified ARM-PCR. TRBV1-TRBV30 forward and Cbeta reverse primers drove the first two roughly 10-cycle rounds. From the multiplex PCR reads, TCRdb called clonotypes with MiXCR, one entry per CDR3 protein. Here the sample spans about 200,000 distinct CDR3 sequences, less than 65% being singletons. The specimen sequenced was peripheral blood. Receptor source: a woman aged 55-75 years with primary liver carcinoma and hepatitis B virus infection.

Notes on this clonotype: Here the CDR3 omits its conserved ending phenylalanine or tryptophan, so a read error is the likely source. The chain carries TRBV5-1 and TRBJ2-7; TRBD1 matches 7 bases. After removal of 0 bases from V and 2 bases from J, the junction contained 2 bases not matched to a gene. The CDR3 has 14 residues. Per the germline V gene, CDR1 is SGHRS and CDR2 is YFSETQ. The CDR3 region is CASSLGQGAYEQYL. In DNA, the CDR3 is TGCGCCAGCAGCTTGGGGCAGGGGGCCTACGAGCAGTACCTC.

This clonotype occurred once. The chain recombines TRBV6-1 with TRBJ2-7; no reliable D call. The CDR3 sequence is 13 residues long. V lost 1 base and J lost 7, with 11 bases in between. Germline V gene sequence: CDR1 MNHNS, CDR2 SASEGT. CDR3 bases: TGTGCCAGCAGTGAAGTGGGAACGAGGGAGCAGTACTTC. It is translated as CASSEVGTREQYF.

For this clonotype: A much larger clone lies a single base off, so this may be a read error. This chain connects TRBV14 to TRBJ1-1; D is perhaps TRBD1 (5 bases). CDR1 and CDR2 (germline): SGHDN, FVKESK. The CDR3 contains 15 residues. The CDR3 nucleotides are TGTGCCAGCAGCCAAGCGGCCGGGGGGAGCACTGAAGCTTTATTT. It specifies CASSQAAGGSTEALF. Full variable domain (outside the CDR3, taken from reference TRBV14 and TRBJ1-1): EAGVTQFPSHSVIEKGQTVTLRCDPISGHDNLYWYRRVMGKEIKFLLHFVKESKQDESGMPNNRFLAERTGGTYSTLKVQPAELEDSGVYFCASSQAAGGSTEALFGQGTRLTVV.

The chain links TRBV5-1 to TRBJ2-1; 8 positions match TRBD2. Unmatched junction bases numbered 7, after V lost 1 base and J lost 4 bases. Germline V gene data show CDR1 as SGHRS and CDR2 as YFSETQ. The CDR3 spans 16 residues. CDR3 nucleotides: TGCGCCAGCAGCTTGATGGGCGGGAGGCGTTACAATGAGCAGTTCTTC. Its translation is CASSLMGGRRYNEQFF.

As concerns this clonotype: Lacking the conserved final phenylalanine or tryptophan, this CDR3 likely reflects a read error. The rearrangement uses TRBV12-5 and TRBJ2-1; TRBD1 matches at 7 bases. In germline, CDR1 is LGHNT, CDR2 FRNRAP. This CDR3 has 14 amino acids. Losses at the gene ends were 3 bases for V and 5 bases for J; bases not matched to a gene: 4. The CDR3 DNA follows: TGTGCTAGTGGTTTTTCACAGGGGAACAATGAGCAGTTCTCC. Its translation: CASGFSQGNNEQFS.

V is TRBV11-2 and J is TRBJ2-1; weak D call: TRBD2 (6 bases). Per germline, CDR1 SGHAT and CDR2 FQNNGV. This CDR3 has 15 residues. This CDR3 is CTNSLVSPGGSEQFF. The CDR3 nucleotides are TGTACCAACAGCTTAGTTTCCCCCGGAGGGAGTGAACAGTTCTTC. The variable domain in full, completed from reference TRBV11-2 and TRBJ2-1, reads EAGVAQSPRYKIIEKRQSVAFWCNPISGHATLYWYQQILGQGPKLLIQFQNNGVVDDSQLPKDRFSAERLKGVDSTLKIQPAKLEDSAVYLCTNSLVSPGGSEQFFGPGTRLTVL.

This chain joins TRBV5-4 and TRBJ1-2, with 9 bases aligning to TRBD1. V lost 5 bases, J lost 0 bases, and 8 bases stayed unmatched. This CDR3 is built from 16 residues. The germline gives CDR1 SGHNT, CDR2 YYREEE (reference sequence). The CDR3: CASRPGQGAANYGYTF. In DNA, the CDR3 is TGTGCCAGCAGACCGGGACAGGGTGCAGCTAACTATGGCTACACCTTC.

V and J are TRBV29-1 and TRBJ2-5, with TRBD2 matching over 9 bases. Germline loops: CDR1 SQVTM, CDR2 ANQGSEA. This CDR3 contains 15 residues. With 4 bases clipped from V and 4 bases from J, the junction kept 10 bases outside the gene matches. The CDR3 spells CSVAYSGSGGETQYF. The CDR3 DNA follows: TGCAGCGTTGCTTATAGCGGGAGCGGCGGAGAGACCCAGTACTTC.

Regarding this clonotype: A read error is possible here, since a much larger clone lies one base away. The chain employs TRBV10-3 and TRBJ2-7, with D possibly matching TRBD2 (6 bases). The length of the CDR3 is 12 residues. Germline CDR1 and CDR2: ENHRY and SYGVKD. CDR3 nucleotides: TGTGCCATCAGCGGGAGTGGGTACGAGGAGTACTTC. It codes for CAISGSGYEEYF.

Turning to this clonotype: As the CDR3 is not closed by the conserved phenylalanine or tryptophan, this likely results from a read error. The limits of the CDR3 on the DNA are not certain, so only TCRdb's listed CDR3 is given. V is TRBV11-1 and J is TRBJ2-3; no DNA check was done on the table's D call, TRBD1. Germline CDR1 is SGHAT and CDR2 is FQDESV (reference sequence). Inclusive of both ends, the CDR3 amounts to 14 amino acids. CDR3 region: CASSLWQRAGESHC.

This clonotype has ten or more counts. The CDR3 DNA sequence: TGTGCCATCAGTGAGCAGTCCTTGGGGACCCAGTACTTC. Protein: CAISEQSLGTQYF. V usage is TRBV10-3 and J usage is TRBJ2-5; D gene unclear. The germline gives CDR1 ENHRY, CDR2 SYGVKD. CDR3 length: 13 residues. V gave up 2 bases and J gave up 7 bases, with 11 bases separating them.

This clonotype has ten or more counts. The CDR3 protein is CASSGQGAPGANVLTF. CDR3 DNA sequence: TGTGCCAGCAGTGGACAGGGGGCGCCTGGGGCCAACGTCCTGACTTTC. This chain uses TRBV6-6 with TRBJ2-6, with 11 bases fitting TRBD1. V was pared by 5 bases and J by 2 bases, with 2 bases of the junction left unmatched. Germline V CDR1 and CDR2: MNHNY, SVGAGI (reference sequence). This CDR3 comprises 16 residues.

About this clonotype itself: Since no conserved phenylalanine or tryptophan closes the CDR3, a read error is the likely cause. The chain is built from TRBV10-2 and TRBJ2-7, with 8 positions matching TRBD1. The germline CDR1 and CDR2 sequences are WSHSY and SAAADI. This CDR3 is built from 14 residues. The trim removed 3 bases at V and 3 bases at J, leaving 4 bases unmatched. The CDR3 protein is CASSDQGAGYEQYL. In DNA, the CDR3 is TGCGCCAGCAGTGACCAGGGGGCGGGCTACGAGCAGTACCTC.

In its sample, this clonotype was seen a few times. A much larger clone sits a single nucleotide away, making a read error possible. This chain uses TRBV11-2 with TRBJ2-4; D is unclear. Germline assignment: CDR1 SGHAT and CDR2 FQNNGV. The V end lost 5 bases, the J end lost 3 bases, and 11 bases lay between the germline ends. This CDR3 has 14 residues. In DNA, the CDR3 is TGTGCCAGCAGCCGCATTCTAAACAAAAACATTCAGTACTTC. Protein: CASSRILNKNIQYF.

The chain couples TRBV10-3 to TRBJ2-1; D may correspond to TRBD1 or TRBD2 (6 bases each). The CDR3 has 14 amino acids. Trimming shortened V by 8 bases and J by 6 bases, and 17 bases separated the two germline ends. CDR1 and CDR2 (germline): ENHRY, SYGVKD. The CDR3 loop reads CAIGMGGQSNEQFF. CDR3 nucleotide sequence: TGTGCCATCGGTATGGGAGGACAGAGCAATGAGCAGTTCTTC.

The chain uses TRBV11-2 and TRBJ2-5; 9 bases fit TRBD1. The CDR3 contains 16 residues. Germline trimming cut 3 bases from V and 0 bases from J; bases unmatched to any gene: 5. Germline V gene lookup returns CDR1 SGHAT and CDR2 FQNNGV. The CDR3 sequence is CASSFWTGVDQETQYF. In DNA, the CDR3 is TGTGCCAGCAGCTTCTGGACAGGGGTTGACCAAGAGACCCAGTACTTC.

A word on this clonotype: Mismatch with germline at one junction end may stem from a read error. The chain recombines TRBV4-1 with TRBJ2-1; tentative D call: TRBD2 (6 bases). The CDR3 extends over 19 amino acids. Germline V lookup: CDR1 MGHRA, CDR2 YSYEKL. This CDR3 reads CTSSQAWLDGGPRDNEQFF. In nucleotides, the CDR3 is TGCACCAGCAGCCAAGCGTGGCTAGATGGAGGGCCTAGAGACAATGAGCAGTTCTTC.

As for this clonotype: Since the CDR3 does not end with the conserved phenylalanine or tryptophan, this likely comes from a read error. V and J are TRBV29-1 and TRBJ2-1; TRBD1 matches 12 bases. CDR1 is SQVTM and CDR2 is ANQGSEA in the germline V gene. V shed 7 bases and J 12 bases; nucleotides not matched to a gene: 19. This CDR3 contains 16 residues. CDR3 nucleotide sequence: TGCAGCGCCCCGGGACAGGGGGCCGGAGTCACAAAAGGGCAGTTCCTC. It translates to CSAPGQGAGVTKGQFL.

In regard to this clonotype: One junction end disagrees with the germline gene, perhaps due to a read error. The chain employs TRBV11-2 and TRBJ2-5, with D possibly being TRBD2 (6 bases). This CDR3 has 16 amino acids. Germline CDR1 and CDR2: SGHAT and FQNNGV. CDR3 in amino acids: CVSSQTRDSPGETQYF. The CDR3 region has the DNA TGTGTCAGCAGCCAGACCCGGGACTCCCCCGGAGAGACCCAGTACTTC.

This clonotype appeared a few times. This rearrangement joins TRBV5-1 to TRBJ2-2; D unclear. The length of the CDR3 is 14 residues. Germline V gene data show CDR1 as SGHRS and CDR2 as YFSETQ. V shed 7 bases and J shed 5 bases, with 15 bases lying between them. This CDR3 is CASRADIGTGELFF. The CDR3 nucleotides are TGCGCCAGCCGGGCGGATATCGGGACCGGGGAGCTGTTTTTT.

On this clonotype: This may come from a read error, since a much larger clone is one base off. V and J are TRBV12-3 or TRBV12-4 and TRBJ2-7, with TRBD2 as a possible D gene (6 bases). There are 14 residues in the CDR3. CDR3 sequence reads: CASSPRDSTVEHYF. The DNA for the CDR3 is TGTGCCAGCAGCCCGCGGGACTCGACTGTGGAGCACTACTTC.